This T cell receptor (beta chain) originates from a study of post-analysis software for immune sequencing data. Study at large: In terms of disease course, relapsing-remitting, secondary progressive and progressive-relapsing multiple sclerosis were included.

Findings and limits, study-wide: TRBV5-6, TRBV5-1 and TRBV20-1 belonged to a set of roughly 5 TRBV segments that were more frequent in patients than controls. Relative to controls, patients with multiple sclerosis showed significantly lower normalized Chao1 diversity. Under the F measure, samples that were prepared in one batch clustered strongly together.

Carried by the TCR beta cDNA libraries were unique molecular identifiers. TCRdb analysed the PCR reads with MiXCR anew, one entry per CDR3 protein. The sample records under 650,000 distinct CDR3 sequences, around 40% being singletons. For this clonotype: Its target is unknown.

The CDR3 contains 15 residues. Trimming left V 4 bases short and J 4 bases short, with 17 bases between. Per germline, CDR1 MGHRA and CDR2 YSYEKL. This sequence was found in a girl aged 5 to 17 with multiple sclerosis. The V and J genes are TRBV4-1 and TRBJ2-7, with a tentative D call TRBD2 (5 bases). The sample consisted of blood. The CDR3 sequence is CASSLPRGSGYEQYF. The DNA of the CDR3 is TGCGCCAGCAGCCTCCCTCGAGGGAGTGGATACGAGCAGTACTTC.